Below are 24 T cell receptor beta chains sequenced from a single sample in a study of CD8+ T cells in alopecia areata. The treatment denotes: oral pan-JAK inhibitor, 5-10 mg twice daily. Extraction of RNA preceded its reverse transcription into cDNA, which served as the sequencing template. Using immunoSEQ multiplex PCR, the repertoire was profiled, and TCRdb retains in-frame clones only, with some absent. The sample contains some 200,000 clones, 50% to 60% of which appear only once. Sequences were derived from CD4+ T cells sorted from blood, sampled at week 4, from a patient treated with tofacitinib. The receptors shown here come from a human donor with alopecia areata.

J is TRBJ1-2 and V is TRBV30; TRBD1 aligns across 8 bases. The germline V gene encodes CDR1 GTSNPN and CDR2 SVGIG (reference sequence). The CDR3 runs to 13 residues. J gave up 4 bases and V 0 bases, and 1 base lay outside the gene matches. CDR3 sequence (DNA): TGTGCCTGGAGTGTTACAGGGGGCTATGGCTACACCTTC. This sequence encodes CAWSVTGGYGYTF.

The chain combines TRBV30 with TRBJ2-2; no reliable D call. Germline V gene sequence: CDR1 GTSNPN, CDR2 SVGIG (reference sequence). Trimming left V 1 base short and J 5 bases short, with 14 bases between. The CDR3 extends over 15 amino acids. The CDR3 coding sequence is TGTGCCTGGAGTGGGGCTTGGCAGAGTACCGGGGAGCTGTTTTTT. Amino acid sequence: CAWSGAWQSTGELFF.

J is TRBJ1-1 and V is TRBV6-6; the D gene is possibly TRBD1 (6 bases). V gave up 8 bases and J gave up 0 bases, with 16 bases separating them. The CDR3 is 15 amino acids. Germline CDR1 is MNHNY and CDR2 is SVGAGI (reference sequence). The DNA for the CDR3 is TGTGCCAGCGGTCTGGGCAGGGGTATGAACACTGAAGCTTTCTTT. Its translation is CASGLGRGMNTEAFF.

This clone was picked up a small number of times. The CDR3 coding sequence is TGTGCCACCAGCAGAGATCTAGAGGTGAACACTGAAGCTTTCTTT. Protein product: CATSRDLEVNTEAFF. The chain has TRBV15 and TRBJ1-1; D is unclear. The CDR3 has 15 residues. V dropped 0 bases and J dropped 0 bases, with 8 bases sitting between them. Germline-derived CDR1 and CDR2 are LNHNV and YYDKDF (reference sequence).

The chain uses TRBV29-1 and TRBJ2-5; D unresolved. Germline V gene lookup returns CDR1 SQVTM and CDR2 ANQGSEA. V was trimmed by 6 bases and J by 1 base, leaving 6 bases between them. The CDR3 is 11 residues long. The CDR3 region is CSVVAQETQYF. The CDR3 nucleotides read TGCAGCGTGGTGGCCCAAGAGACCCAGTACTTC.

The chain links TRBV5-5 to TRBJ2-5; 7 nucleotides match TRBD2. CDR3 size: 14 residues. V dropped 0 bases and J dropped 4; count of bases not matched to a gene: 3. Germline V gene lookup returns CDR1 SGHKS and CDR2 YYEKEE (reference sequence). CDR3 in amino acids: CASSLDGGRETQYF. CDR3 coding DNA: TGTGCCAGCAGCTTGGATGGCGGGAGAGAGACCCAGTACTTC.

The sample holds many counts of this clone. The chain combines TRBV7-2 with TRBJ2-3; D gene unclear. Trimming took off 1 base at V and 6 bases at J, with 11 bases between the two ends. This CDR3 comprises 14 residues. CDR1 and CDR2 from the germline V gene are SGHTA and FQGNSA. CDR3 region: CASSLGVMTDTQYF. The DNA for the CDR3 is TGTGCCAGCAGCTTAGGGGTCATGACGGATACGCAGTATTTT.

The chain has TRBV13 and TRBJ1-1, with 10 bases matching TRBD1. V shed 0 bases and J 0 bases; nucleotides not matched to a gene: 1. Germline lookup yields CDR1 PRHDT and CDR2 FYEKMQ (reference sequence). This CDR3 comprises 16 residues. The CDR3 DNA is TGTGCCAGCAGCTTAGGCGGGACAGGGGTGAACACTGAAGCTTTCTTT. Its translation: CASSLGGTGVNTEAFF.

On this clone: This sample includes further DNA sequences coding for the same CDR3. This chain joins TRBV29-1 and TRBJ1-1; 7 nucleotides line up with TRBD1. V lost 6 bases, J lost 0 bases, and 4 bases stayed unmatched. Per germline, CDR1 SQVTM and CDR2 ANQGSEA. This CDR3 is 13 amino acids long. The CDR3 loop is CSVSGQMNTEAFF. CDR3 in DNA: TGCAGCGTCTCGGGACAGATGAACACTGAAGCTTTCTTT.

This clone was observed a handful of times. CDR3 residues: CASSLVSGGADEQFF. Here the CDR3 DNA reads TGTGCCAGCAGCTTAGTCAGCGGGGGGGCGGATGAGCAGTTCTTC. The chain carries TRBV11-2 and TRBJ2-1; 10 bases fit TRBD2. The CDR3 extends over 15 amino acids. Germline loops: CDR1 SGHAT, CDR2 FQNNGV. The V segment lost 1 base and the J segment 8 bases; nucleotides outside the gene matches: 5. The full variable domain, completed using reference TRBV11-2 and TRBJ2-1, is EAGVAQSPRYKIIEKRQSVAFWCNPISGHATLYWYQQILGQGPKLLIQFQNNGVVDDSQLPKDRFSAERLKGVDSTLKIQPAKLEDSAVYLCASSLVSGGADEQFFGPGTRLTVL.

Written as DNA, the CDR3 is TGTGCCTGGAGTAGGACGGCGAACACCGGGGAGCTGTTTTTT. Amino acids: CAWSRTANTGELFF. The gene calls are TRBV30 and TRBJ2-2; D gene unclear. The CDR3 runs 14 residues. The V gene's germline CDR1 is GTSNPN and CDR2 SVGIG (reference sequence). V dropped 2 bases and J dropped 0 bases, with 7 bases sitting between them.

The V and J genes are TRBV4-3 and TRBJ1-2; D is unresolved. CDR1 and CDR2 from the germline V gene are LGHNA and YSLEER. The CDR3 consists of 15 residues. Trimming removed 1 base at V and 4 bases at J, with 13 bases between. This CDR3 reads CASSQGRSSSYGYTF. The CDR3 nucleotides read TGCGCCAGCAGCCAAGGGAGATCATCCTCCTATGGCTACACCTTC.

The chain has TRBV30 and TRBJ2-7; possible D gene TRBD2, 6 bases. CDR1 and CDR2 (germline): GTSNPN, SVGIG (reference sequence). CDR3 length: 14 residues. V dropped 1 base and J dropped 6 bases, with 16 bases sitting between them. CDR3 amino acids: CAWSAGEVGSEQYF. CDR3 bases: TGTGCCTGGAGTGCGGGGGAAGTCGGTAGCGAGCAGTACTTC.

The rearrangement links TRBV27 to TRBJ2-7, with 14 bases lining up with TRBD2. The CDR3 runs 15 residues. V lost 5 bases and J lost 7; bases outside the gene matches: 7. The germline V gene has CDR1 MNHEY and CDR2 SMNVEV (reference sequence). CDR3 residues: CASSIGTSGGGEQYF. The CDR3 DNA follows: TGTGCCAGCAGTATCGGGACTAGCGGGGGAGGGGAGCAGTACTTC.

As for this clone: This specimen includes other DNA sequences encoding the same CDR3. The gene calls are TRBV18 and TRBJ2-3, with no clear D. The V gene lost 3 bases and the J gene lost 3 bases, with 1 base spanning the gap. This CDR3 region has 11 residues. CDR1 and CDR2 (germline): KGHSH, LQKENI. This CDR3 reads CASSPTDTQYF. The CDR3 nucleotides are TGTGCCAGCTCACCTACAGATACGCAGTATTTT.

The chain is built from TRBV30 and TRBJ1-2, with a weak D call TRBD1 (5 bases). In germline, CDR1 is GTSNPN, CDR2 SVGIG (reference sequence). The CDR3 sequence is 12 residues long. With 8 bases removed from V and 2 bases from J, the gap between germline ends came to 12 bases. CDR3 residues: CARQTENYGYTF. The CDR3 nucleotides read TGTGCCCGACAGACAGAAAACTATGGCTACACCTTC.

This clone has a handful of counts. V and J are TRBV14 and TRBJ2-2; D gene uncertain. Germline values: CDR1 SGHDN, CDR2 FVKESK. This CDR3 is built from 12 residues. The V gene lost 5 bases and the J gene lost 5 bases, with 6 bases spanning the gap. CDR3 sequence: CASSFSTGELFF. The CDR3 coding sequence is TGTGCCAGCAGCTTTTCTACCGGGGAGCTGTTTTTT.

V is TRBV7-8 and J is TRBJ2-2; no firm D call. V lost 2 bases and J 4 bases, leaving 2 bases between the germline ends. From germline, CDR1 is SGHVS and CDR2 FQNEAQ. The CDR3 runs 12 residues. The CDR3 here is CASSLSTGELFF. DNA for the CDR3: TGTGCCAGCAGCTTAAGCACCGGGGAGCTGTTTTTT. Supplemented by reference TRBV7-8 and TRBJ2-2, the full variable domain reads GAGVSQSPRYKVAKRGQDVALRCDPISGHVSLFWYQQALGQGPEFLTYFQNEAQLDKSGLPSDRFFAERPEGSVSTLKIQRTQQEDSAVYLCASSLSTGELFFGEGSRLTVL.

This clone was observed at least ten times. Distinct nucleotide sequences in the sample also encode this CDR3. The V call is TRBV2, the J call TRBJ2-3; D is unresolved. The CDR3 is 11 residues long. V was pared by 6 bases and J by 3 bases, with 4 bases between. Germline V gene sequence: CDR1 SNHLY, CDR2 FYNNEI. CDR3 sequence: CASSLTDTQYF. In DNA form, the CDR3 reads TGTGCCAGCAGCCTTACAGATACGCAGTATTTT.

This clone was counted between two and nine times. The CDR3 DNA follows: TGTGCCAGCAGCTATCTGGCGCGGGGGGCGCGAGATACGCAGTATTTT. Amino acid sequence: CASSYLARGARDTQYF. This chain connects TRBV7-2 to TRBJ2-3; 8 nucleotides agree with TRBD2. The CDR3 covers 16 residues. After removal of 4 bases from V and 5 bases from J, the junction contained 11 bases not matched to a gene. Germline lookup yields CDR1 SGHTA and CDR2 FQGNSA.

The chain joins TRBV6-5 to TRBJ1-5; D perhaps matches TRBD1 (6 bases). The V and J ends lost 6 bases and 0 bases respectively, with 12 bases between them. This CDR3 comprises 15 residues. In germline, CDR1 is MNHEY, CDR2 SVGAGI. CDR3 sequence reads: CASSLGGYSNQPQHF. The CDR3 DNA sequence: TGTGCCAGCAGCCTAGGGGGATATAGCAATCAGCCCCAGCATTTT.

This clone was observed a few times. The CDR3 loop reads CASSAQQGPGANVLTF. CDR3 in DNA: TGTGCCAGCAGCGCCCAACAGGGACCTGGGGCCAACGTCCTGACTTTC. This chain links TRBV9 with TRBJ2-6; possibly TRBD1 for D (6 bases). Germline CDR1 is SGDLS and CDR2 is YYNGEE. Trimming took 3 bases from V and 2 from J, leaving 12 bases between them. This CDR3 has 16 residues.

This clone was seen ten or more times. The chain has TRBV5-4 and TRBJ2-2, with D tentatively TRBD2 (6 bases). Germline values: CDR1 SGHNT, CDR2 YYREEE (reference sequence). This CDR3 spans 14 amino acids. Trimming removed 4 bases from V and 5 bases from J, with 12 bases in between. CDR3 sequence: CASSAVGGTGELFF. CDR3 DNA: TGTGCCAGCAGCGCGGTCGGGGGAACCGGGGAGCTGTTTTTT.

The chain joins TRBV29-1 to TRBJ1-2, with 10 nucleotides matching TRBD1. The J segment lost 5 bases and the V segment lost 6 bases, leaving 6 bases of the junction unmatched. Germline V lookup: CDR1 SQVTM, CDR2 ANQGSEA. The CDR3 has 13 residues. Written as DNA, the CDR3 is TGCAGCGTCGAACCGGGACAGGGGTATGGCTACACCTTC. Encoded protein: CSVEPGQGYGYTF.